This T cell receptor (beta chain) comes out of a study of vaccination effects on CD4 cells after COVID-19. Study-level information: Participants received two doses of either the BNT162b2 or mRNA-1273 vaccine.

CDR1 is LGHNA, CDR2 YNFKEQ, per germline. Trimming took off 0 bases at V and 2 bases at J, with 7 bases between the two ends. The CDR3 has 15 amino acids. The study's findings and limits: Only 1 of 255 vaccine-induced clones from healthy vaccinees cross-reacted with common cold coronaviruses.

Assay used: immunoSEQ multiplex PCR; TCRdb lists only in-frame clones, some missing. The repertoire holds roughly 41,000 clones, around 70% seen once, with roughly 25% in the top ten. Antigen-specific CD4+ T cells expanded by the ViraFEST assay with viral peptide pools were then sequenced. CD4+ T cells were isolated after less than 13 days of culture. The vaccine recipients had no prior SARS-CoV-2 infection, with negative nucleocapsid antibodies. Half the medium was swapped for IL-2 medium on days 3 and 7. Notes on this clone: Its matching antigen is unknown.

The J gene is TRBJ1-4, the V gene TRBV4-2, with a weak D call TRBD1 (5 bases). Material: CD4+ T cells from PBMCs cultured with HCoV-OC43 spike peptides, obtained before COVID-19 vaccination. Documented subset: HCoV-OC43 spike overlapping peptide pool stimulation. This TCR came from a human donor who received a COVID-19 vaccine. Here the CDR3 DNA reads TGTGCCAGCAGCCAAGATCGGGGGACTAATGAAAAACTGTTTTTT. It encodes CASSQDRGTNEKLFF.